These 9 T cell receptor beta chains share one sample of origin, sequenced in a study of T cell repertoires in cytomegalovirus infection. For these TCRs, the target antigens are not known. TCRdb re-analysed the reads in MiXCR, keeping a single row per CDR3 protein. The sample has around 120,000 distinct CDR3 sequences; approximately 45% are singletons. This sample comprised CD8+ T cells from cultured PBMCs, obtained from culture after CMV antigen stimulation. These TCRs come from a human donor in good health (CMV status not recorded). Some clones in this sample may be carry-over from other donors' samples.

The chain couples TRBV7-6 to TRBJ1-2; D is uncertain. The CDR3 is 16 residues long. Germline V gives CDR1 SGHVS, CDR2 FNYEAQ. V dropped 5 bases and J dropped 0 bases, with 16 bases sitting between them. In DNA form, the CDR3 reads TGTGCCAGCAGCCGCACCCCGGACGGAGCTAACTATGGCTACACCTTC. It is translated as CASSRTPDGANYGYTF. The full variable domain, completed using reference TRBV7-6 and TRBJ1-2, is GAGVSQSPRYKVTKRGQDVALRCDPISGHVSLYWYRQALGQGPEFLTYFNYEAQQDKSGLPNDRFSAERPEGSISTLTIQRTEQRDSAMYRCASSRTPDGANYGYTFGSGTRLTVV.

The chain joins TRBV20-1 to TRBJ1-2, with D uncertain. The germline CDR1 and CDR2 sequences are DFQATT and SNEGSKA (reference sequence). Trimming took 0 bases from V and 2 from J, leaving 10 bases between them. The CDR3 runs to 14 residues. CDR3 DNA sequence: TGCAGTGCTAGAGATCGGAGAGTCAACTATGGCTACACCTTC. Protein product: CSARDRRVNYGYTF.

The chain links TRBV7-6 to TRBJ2-7; D perhaps matches TRBD1 (6 bases). Germline CDR1 reads SGHVS; CDR2 reads FNYEAQ. The germline V and J ends were trimmed by 5 bases and 2 bases, with 10 bases remaining between them. This CDR3 is built from 13 residues. The CDR3 here is CASSHGQTYEQYF. The CDR3 DNA sequence: TGTGCCAGCAGCCACGGACAGACCTACGAGCAGTACTTC.

V gene TRBV27 combines with J gene TRBJ2-7, with 9 bases identical to TRBD1. Trimming at V came to 2 bases and at J to 2 bases, leaving 7 bases not matched to a gene. CDR1 is MNHEY and CDR2 is SMNVEV in the germline V gene (reference sequence). This CDR3 has 16 residues. This chain's CDR3 is CASSLQGQGPTYEQYF. The CDR3 bases are TGTGCCAGCAGTTTACAAGGACAGGGGCCTACCTACGAGCAGTACTTC.

This clonotype was recorded a few times. V is TRBV10-3 and J is TRBJ2-7; 12 nucleotides align to TRBD1. Per germline, CDR1 ENHRY and CDR2 SYGVKD. The CDR3 totals 14 residues. V lost 6 bases and J lost 5; bases outside the gene matches: 5. CDR3 sequence (DNA): TGTGCCATCAGGCCGGGACAGGGGGCGAACGAGCAGTACTTC. It translates to CAIRPGQGANEQYF.

This clonotype was found a few times. The genes are TRBV27 and TRBJ2-3; 16 bases align to TRBD2. V trimming: 7 bases; J trimming: 1 base; junction bases outside the gene matches: 8. CDR1 and CDR2 (germline): MNHEY, SMNVEV (reference sequence). This CDR3 comprises 18 residues. DNA for the CDR3: TGTGCCAGCACCTCCGGGACTAGCGGGGGGGCGCGCACAGATACGCAGTATTTT. Translated: CASTSGTSGGARTDTQYF.

V gene TRBV27 combines with J gene TRBJ2-1, with D possibly TRBD1 on 5 matching bases. The V end lost 4 bases, the J end lost 3 bases, and 10 bases lay between the germline ends. The CDR3 spans 14 residues. In germline, CDR1 is MNHEY, CDR2 SMNVEV (reference sequence). CDR3 nucleotides: TGTGCCAGCAGTTCAGCGACAGACTACAATGAGCAGTTCTTC. This sequence encodes CASSSATDYNEQFF.

This CDR3 is CASSQIQGPHEQFF. DNA for the CDR3: TGTGCCAGCAGCCAAATTCAGGGCCCGCATGAGCAGTTCTTC. V gene TRBV6-8 combines with J gene TRBJ2-1; TRBD1 might be the D (5 bases). The V end was cut by 6 bases, the J end by 8 bases, with 17 bases between. The CDR3 has 14 amino acids. Germline V gene sequence: CDR1 MNHGY, CDR2 SAAAGT.

The rearrangement joins TRBV27 to TRBJ2-2; D is perhaps TRBD1 (6 bases). In germline, CDR1 is MNHEY, CDR2 SMNVEV (reference sequence). V gave up 4 bases and J gave up 4 bases, with 19 bases separating them. The CDR3 spans 17 residues. CDR3: CASSSLLTGSLTGELFF. For the CDR3, the DNA is TGTGCCAGCAGTTCCCTCCTAACAGGGAGCCTCACCGGGGAGCTGTTTTTT.